This T cell receptor (beta chain) is drawn from a study of OX40 agonist ivuxolimab in advanced cancers. About the study: People in dose escalation had one of these cancers: hepatocellular carcinoma, melanoma, renal cell or head and neck cancer.

The table came from immunoSEQ multiplex PCR; TCRdb's copy has only in-frame clones and leaves some out. The data contain tens of thousands of clones, 86% of them singletons. To note about this clone: The antigen remains undetermined.

Study conclusions and caveats: Compared with others, partial responders at 0.1-3.0 mg/kg displayed clonal expansion among the lowest.

The sample in question was CD4+ or CD8+ T cells sorted from blood, obtained in a trial of the OX40 agonist ivuxolimab. The TCR originated in an adult with an advanced solid tumor such as melanoma, head and neck, liver or kidney cancer.

The CDR3 reads CASSESSNQETQYF. In DNA form, the CDR3 reads TGTGCCAGCAGCGAATCATCCAACCAAGAGACCCAGTACTTC. The chain recombines TRBV9 with TRBJ2-5, with unresolved D. This CDR3 is built from 14 residues. Germline V gene data show CDR1 as SGDLS and CDR2 as YYNGEE. V was cut by 3 bases and J by 0 bases, with 9 bases left in between.